Each of the 3 T cell receptor beta chains below was sequenced from the same sample in a study of shared clonotypes between healthy human individuals. Positive CCR7 selection of CD45RO-negative cells yielded the naive CD8 cells, and terminally differentiated effector memory CD45RA+ cells were excluded. Measured with immunoSEQ multiplex PCR; TCRdb has only the in-frame clones, and not every one. The sample consists of nearly 2 million clones, over 85% of them appearing once. Sequenced sample: naive CD8+ T cells sorted from blood. The receptors were sampled from a young man in good health.

The chain links TRBV6-1 to TRBJ2-7; no clear D gene. The CDR3 runs 15 residues. Trimming stripped 1 base from V and 4 bases from J, with 14 bases between. CDR1 and CDR2 from the germline V gene are MNHNS and SASEGT. For the CDR3, the DNA is TGTGCCAGCAGTGAAGGTATAGGGCACCTATACGAGCAGTACTTC. Translation gives CASSEGIGHLYEQYF.

The V call is TRBV10-3, the J call TRBJ2-1; 14 bases align to TRBD2. Germline V gene lookup returns CDR1 ENHRY and CDR2 SYGVKD. This CDR3 is 17 amino acids long. Trimming removed 6 bases from V and 6 bases from J; junction bases left unmatched: 10. The CDR3 coding sequence is TGTGCCATCAGCCTCCTTGGGACTAGCGGGAGTTCCAATGAGCAGTTCTTC. Translating it yields CAISLLGTSGSSNEQFF.

The table lists this clone with a few counts. V is TRBV30 and J is TRBJ1-1, with 8 bases that match TRBD1. This CDR3 contains 12 residues. Per the germline V gene, CDR1 is GTSNPN and CDR2 is SVGIG (reference sequence). J was trimmed by 5 bases and V by 7 bases; bases with no gene match: 6. The CDR3 loop reads CASGQGGTEAFF. The DNA for the CDR3 is TGTGCCTCTGGACAGGGCGGTACTGAAGCTTTCTTT.